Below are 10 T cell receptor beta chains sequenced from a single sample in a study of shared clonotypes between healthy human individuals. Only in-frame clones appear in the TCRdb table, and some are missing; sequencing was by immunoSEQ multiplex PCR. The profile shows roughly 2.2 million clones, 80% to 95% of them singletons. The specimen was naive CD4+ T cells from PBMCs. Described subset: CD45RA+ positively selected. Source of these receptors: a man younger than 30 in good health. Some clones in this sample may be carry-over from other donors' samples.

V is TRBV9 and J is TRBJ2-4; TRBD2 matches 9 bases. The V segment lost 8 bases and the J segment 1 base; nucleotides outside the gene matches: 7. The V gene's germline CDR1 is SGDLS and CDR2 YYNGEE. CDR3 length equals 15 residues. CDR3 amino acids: CASTVAGDAKNIQYF. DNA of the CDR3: TGTGCCAGTACCGTAGCGGGAGACGCCAAAAACATTCAGTACTTC.

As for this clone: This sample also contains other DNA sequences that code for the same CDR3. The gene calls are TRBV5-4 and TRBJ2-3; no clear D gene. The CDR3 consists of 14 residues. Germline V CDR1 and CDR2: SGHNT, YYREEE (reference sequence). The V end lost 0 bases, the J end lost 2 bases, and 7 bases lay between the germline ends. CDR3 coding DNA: TGTGCCAGCAGCTTGGTTCAGTCCACAGATACGCAGTATTTT. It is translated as CASSLVQSTDTQYF.

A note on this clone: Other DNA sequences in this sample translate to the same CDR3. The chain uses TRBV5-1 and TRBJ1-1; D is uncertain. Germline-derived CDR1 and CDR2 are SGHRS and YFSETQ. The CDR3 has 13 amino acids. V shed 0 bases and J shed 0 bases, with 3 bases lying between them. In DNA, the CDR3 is TGCGCCAGCAGCTTGGCCGTGAACACTGAAGCTTTCTTT. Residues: CASSLAVNTEAFF.

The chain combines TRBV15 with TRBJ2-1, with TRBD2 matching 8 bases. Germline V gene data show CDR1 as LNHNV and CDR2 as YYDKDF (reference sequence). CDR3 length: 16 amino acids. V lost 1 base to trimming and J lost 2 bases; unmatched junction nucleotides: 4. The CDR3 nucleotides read TGTGCCACCAGCAGAGGGCAACTAGCGGCCTACAATGAGCAGTTCTTC. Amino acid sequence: CATSRGQLAAYNEQFF.

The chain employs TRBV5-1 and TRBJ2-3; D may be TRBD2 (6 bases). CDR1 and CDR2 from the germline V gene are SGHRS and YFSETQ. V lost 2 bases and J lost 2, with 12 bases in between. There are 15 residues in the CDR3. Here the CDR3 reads CASSFTSSYTDTQYF. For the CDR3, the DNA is TGCGCCAGCAGCTTCACTAGCTCCTACACAGATACGCAGTATTTT.

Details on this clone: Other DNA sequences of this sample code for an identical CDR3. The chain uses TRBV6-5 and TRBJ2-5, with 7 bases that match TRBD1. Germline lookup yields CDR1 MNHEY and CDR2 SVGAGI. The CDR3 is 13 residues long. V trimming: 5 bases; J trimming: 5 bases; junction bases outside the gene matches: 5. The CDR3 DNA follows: TGTGCCAGCAGTCGACAGGGTTGGGAGACCCAGTACTTC. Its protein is CASSRQGWETQYF.

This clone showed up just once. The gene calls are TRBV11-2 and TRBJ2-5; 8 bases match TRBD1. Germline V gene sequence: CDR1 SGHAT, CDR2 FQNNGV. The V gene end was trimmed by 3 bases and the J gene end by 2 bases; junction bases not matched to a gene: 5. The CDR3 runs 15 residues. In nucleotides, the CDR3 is TGTGCCAGCAGCTTGGGACAGGTCTCTCAAGAGACCCAGTACTTC. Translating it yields CASSLGQVSQETQYF. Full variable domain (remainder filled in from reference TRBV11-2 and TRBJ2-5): EAGVAQSPRYKIIEKRQSVAFWCNPISGHATLYWYQQILGQGPKLLIQFQNNGVVDDSQLPKDRFSAERLKGVDSTLKIQPAKLEDSAVYLCASSLGQVSQETQYFGPGTRLLVL.

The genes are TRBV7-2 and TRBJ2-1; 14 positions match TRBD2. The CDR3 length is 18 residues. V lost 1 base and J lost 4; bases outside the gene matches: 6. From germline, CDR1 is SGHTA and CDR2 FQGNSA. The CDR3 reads CASSLVGLAGVGYNEQFF. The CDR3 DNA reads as TGTGCCAGCAGCTTAGTGGGACTAGCGGGAGTCGGGTACAATGAGCAGTTCTTC.

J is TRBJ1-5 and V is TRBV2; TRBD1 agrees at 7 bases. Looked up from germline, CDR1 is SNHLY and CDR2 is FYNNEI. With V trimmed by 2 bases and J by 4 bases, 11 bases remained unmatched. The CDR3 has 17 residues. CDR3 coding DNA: TGTGCCAGCAGTGAACCGTGGCAGGGGGACCCAAATCAGCCCCAGCATTTT. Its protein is CASSEPWQGDPNQPQHF.

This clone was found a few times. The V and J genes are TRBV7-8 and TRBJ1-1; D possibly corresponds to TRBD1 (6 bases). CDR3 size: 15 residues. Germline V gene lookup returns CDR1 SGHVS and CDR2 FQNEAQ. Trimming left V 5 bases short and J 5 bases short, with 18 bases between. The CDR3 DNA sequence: TGTGCCAGCAGCGGCTACAGGGCCGGGAATACTGAAGCTTTCTTT. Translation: CASSGYRAGNTEAFF.